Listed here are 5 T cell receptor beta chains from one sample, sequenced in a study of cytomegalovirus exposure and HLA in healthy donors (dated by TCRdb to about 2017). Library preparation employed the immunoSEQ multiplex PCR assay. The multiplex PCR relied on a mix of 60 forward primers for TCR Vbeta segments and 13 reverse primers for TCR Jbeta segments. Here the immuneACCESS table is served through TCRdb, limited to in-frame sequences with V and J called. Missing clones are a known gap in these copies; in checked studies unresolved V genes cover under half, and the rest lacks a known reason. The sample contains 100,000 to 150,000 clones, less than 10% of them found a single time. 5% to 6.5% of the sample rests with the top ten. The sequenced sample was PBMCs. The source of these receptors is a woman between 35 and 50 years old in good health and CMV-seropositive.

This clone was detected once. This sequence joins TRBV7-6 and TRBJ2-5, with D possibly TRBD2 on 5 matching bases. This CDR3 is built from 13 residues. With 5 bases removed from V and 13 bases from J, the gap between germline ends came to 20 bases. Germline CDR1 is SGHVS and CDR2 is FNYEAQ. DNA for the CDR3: TGTGCCAGCAGCCCTCCAACGGGGTCAGGACCGTACTTC. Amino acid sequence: CASSPPTGSGPYF.

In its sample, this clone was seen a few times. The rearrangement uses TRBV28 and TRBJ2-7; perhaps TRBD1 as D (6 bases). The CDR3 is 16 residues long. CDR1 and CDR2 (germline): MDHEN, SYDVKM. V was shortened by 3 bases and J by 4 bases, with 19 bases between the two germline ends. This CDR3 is CASSFSKQGFKYEQYF. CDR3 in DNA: TGTGCCAGCAGTTTTTCGAAGCAGGGGTTTAAATACGAGCAGTACTTC.

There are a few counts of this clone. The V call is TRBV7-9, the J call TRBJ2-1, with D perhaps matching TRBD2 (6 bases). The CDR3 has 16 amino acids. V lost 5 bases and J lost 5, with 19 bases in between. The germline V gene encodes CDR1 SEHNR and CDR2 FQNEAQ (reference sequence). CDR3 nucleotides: TGTGCCAGCAGCACCCGGTTGGAGGGGTTGGACAATGAGCAGTTCTTC. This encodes CASSTRLEGLDNEQFF.

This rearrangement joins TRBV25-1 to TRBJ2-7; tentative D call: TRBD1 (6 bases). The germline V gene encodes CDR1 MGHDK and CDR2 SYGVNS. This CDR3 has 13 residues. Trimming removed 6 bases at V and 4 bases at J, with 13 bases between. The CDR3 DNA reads TGTGCCAGCAGGGGAAGGGACACTTACGAGCAGTACTTC. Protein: CASRGRDTYEQYF.

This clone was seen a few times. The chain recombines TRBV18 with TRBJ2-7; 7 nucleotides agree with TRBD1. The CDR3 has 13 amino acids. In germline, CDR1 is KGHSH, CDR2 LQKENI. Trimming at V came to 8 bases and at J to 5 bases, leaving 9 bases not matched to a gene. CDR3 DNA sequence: TGTGCCAGCACGACAGGGATTATCGACGAGCAGTACTTC. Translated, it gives CASTTGIIDEQYF.